Listed below are T cell receptor beta chains from one sample, sequenced in a study of blood T cell repertoires in COVID-19. Only in-frame clones appear in the TCRdb table, and some are missing; sequencing was by immunoSEQ multiplex PCR. The sample has about 270,000 clones; 82% are singletons. Sequenced: peripheral blood. The source is a woman between 18 and 29 years old with acute or convalescent COVID-19. The CDR3 runs from the conserved cysteine through the conserved F or W. Fields, in order: V gene, CDR3 protein.

TRBV7-8 | CASSASRDWKNQETQYF
TRBV19 | CASSGLAGRSRTDTQYF
TRBV6-4 | CASMDGTSGKTALNYEQYF
TRBV6-6 | CATGEQNEQFF
TRBV15 | CATRTGTQETQYF
TRBV6-6 | CASSRTGTSGSEQFF
TRBV16 | CASSQSRAATNEKLFF
TRBV24-1 | CATSDPTGGNYGYTF
TRBV7-2 | CASSLVPEAYNSPLHF
TRBV24-1 | CATYAEWGYTF
TRBV7-9 | CASSLGSGRNTQYF
TRBV2 | CASSTGNSGNTIYF
TRBV24-1 | CATSDRTSGISDEQFF
TRBV4-2 | CASSQPSGRATGELFF
TRBV6-2/TRBV6-3 | CASSYRPPLPVRQETQYF
TRBV6-4 | CASSPRMSGYNEQFF
TRBV6-2/TRBV6-3 | CASSYLSWEGSSNEQFF
TRBV27 | CASSPRQAWQPQHF
TRBV29-1 | CSARKTSGRSGELFF
TRBV19 | CASSPGTSGTEQYF
TRBV2 | CASRDKLQGAAEAFF
TRBV11-2 | CASSKVGQGRGGYTF
TRBV9 | CASSVVGSSGRNTYEQYF
TRBV19 | CASSNQNEQYF
TRBV27 | CASSPDFSSTYEQYF
TRBV19 | CASSINWGLGTEAFF